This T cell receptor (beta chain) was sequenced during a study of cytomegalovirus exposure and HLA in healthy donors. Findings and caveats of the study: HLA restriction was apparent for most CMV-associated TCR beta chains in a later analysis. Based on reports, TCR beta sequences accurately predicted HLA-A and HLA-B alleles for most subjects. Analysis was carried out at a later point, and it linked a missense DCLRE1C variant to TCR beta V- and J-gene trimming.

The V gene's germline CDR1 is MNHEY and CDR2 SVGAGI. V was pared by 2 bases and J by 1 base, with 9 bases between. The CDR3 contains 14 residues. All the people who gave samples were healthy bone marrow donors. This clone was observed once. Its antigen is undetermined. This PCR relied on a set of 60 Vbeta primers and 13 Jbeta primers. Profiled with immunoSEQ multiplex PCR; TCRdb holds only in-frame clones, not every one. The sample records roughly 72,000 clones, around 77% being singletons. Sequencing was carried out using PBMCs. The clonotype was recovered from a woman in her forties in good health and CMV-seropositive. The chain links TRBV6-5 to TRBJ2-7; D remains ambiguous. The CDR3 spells CASSYSGWSYEQYF. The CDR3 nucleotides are TGTGCCAGCAGTTACAGTGGCTGGTCCTACGAGCAGTACTTC.